The 3 T cell receptor beta chains below were found in one sample sequenced in a study of CD8 T cells in ankylosing spondylitis. TCRdb re-called the 5' RACE reads through MiXCR, storing one row per CDR3 protein. The sample has approximately 150,000 distinct CDR3 sequences, more than 40% seen once; the top ten hold roughly 15%. Sequences were obtained from synovial fluid, either unsorted or a sorted T cell fraction (not recorded which). Receptors originate from a male donor with ankylosing spondylitis.

This clonotype has more than one count but fewer than ten. CDR3 protein: CASSQETGVNSPLHF. Written as DNA, the CDR3 is TGCGCCAGCAGCCAAGAGACAGGGGTCAATTCACCCCTCCACTTT. The gene calls are TRBV4-3 and TRBJ1-6; 8 bases line up with TRBD1. The CDR3 length is 15 residues. Germline V gives CDR1 LGHNA, CDR2 YSLEER. The J segment lost 7 bases and the V segment lost 0 bases, leaving 2 bases of the junction unmatched.

Many counts were recorded for this clonotype. The chain is built from TRBV14 and TRBJ2-7, with D hard to call. The CDR3 extends over 14 amino acids. V was trimmed by 2 bases and J by 3 bases, leaving 11 bases between them. Germline V gene data show CDR1 as SGHDN and CDR2 as FVKESK. CDR3 nucleotides: TGTGCCAGCAGCCAACCAGACGGATACTACGAGCAGTACTTC. Residues: CASSQPDGYYEQYF.

V gene TRBV6-1 combines with J gene TRBJ2-3, with 11 bases aligning to TRBD2. The germline gives CDR1 MNHNS, CDR2 SASEGT. This CDR3 comprises 16 residues. After removal of 6 bases from V and 2 bases from J, the junction contained 7 bases not matched to a gene. CDR3 sequence reads: CASRILAGVPTDTQYF. The CDR3 nucleotides are TGTGCCAGCAGGATACTAGCGGGGGTACCCACAGATACGCAGTATTTT.